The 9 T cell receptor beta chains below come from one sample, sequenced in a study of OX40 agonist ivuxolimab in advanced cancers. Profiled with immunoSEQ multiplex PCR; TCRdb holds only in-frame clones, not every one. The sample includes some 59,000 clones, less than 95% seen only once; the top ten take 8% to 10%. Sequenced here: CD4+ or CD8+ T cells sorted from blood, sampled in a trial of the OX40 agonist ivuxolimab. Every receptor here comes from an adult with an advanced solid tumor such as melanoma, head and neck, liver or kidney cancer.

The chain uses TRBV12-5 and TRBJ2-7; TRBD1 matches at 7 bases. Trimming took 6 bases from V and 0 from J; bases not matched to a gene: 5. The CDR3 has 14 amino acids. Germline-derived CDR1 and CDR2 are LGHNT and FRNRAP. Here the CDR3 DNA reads TGTGCTAGTGGCCCCGGACAGGTCTCCTACGAGCAGTACTTC. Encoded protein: CASGPGQVSYEQYF.

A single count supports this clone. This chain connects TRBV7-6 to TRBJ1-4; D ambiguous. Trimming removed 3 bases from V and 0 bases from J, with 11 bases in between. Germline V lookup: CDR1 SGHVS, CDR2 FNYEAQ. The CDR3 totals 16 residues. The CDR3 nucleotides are TGTGCCAGCAGCTTGGTTTGGGCTTCAACTAATGAAAAACTGTTTTTT. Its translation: CASSLVWASTNEKLFF. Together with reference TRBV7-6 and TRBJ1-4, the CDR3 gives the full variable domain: GAGVSQSPRYKVTKRGQDVALRCDPISGHVSLYWYRQALGQGPEFLTYFNYEAQQDKSGLPNDRFSAERPEGSISTLTIQRTEQRDSAMYRCASSLVWASTNEKLFFGSGTQLSVL.

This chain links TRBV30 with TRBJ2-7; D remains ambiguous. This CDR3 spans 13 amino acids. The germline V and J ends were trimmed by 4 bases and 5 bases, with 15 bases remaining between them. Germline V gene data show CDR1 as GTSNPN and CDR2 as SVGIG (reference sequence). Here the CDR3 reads CAWTPGRSDEQYF. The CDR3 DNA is TGTGCCTGGACCCCGGGTCGGAGCGACGAGCAGTACTTC.

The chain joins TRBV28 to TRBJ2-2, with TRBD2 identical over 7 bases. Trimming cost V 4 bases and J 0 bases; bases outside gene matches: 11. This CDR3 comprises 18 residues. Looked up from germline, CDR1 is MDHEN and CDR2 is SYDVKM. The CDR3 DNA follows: TGTGCCAGCAGTTCTTATTGGCGAGCGGGATCGAACACCGGGGAGCTGTTTTTT. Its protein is CASSSYWRAGSNTGELFF.

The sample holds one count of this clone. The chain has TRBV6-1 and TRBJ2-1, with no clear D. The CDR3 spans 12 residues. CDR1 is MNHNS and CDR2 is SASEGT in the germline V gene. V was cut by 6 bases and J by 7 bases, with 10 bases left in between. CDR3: CASSLLRNEQFF. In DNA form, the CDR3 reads TGTGCCAGCAGCCTCTTGAGGAATGAGCAGTTCTTC.

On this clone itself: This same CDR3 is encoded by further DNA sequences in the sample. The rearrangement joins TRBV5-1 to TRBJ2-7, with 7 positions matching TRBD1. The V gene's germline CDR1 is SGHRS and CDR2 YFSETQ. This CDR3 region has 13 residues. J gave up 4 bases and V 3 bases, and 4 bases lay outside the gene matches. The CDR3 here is CASSSTGVYEQYF. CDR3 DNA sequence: TGCGCCAGCAGCTCTACAGGGGTTTACGAGCAGTACTTC. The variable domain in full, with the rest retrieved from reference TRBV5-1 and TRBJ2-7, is KAGVTQTPRYLIKTRGQQVTLSCSPISGHRSVSWYQQTPGQGLQFLFEYFSETQRNKGNFPGRFSGRQFSNSRSEMNVSTLELGDSALYLCASSSTGVYEQYFGPGTRLTVT.

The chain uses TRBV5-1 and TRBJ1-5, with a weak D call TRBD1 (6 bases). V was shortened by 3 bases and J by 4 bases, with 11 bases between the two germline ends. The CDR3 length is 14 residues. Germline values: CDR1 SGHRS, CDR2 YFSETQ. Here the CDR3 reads CASSSGQPNQPQHF. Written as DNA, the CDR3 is TGCGCCAGCAGCTCAGGACAGCCTAATCAGCCCCAGCATTTT. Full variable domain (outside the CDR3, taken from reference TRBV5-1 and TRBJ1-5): KAGVTQTPRYLIKTRGQQVTLSCSPISGHRSVSWYQQTPGQGLQFLFEYFSETQRNKGNFPGRFSGRQFSNSRSEMNVSTLELGDSALYLCASSSGQPNQPQHFGDGTRLSIL.

DNA for the CDR3: TGCGCCAGCAGCCGGACAGGGGGCAACACCGGGGAGCTGTTTTTT. Amino acids: CASSRTGGNTGELFF. V usage is TRBV4-1 and J usage is TRBJ2-2; 11 bases are shared with TRBD1. Per germline, CDR1 MGHRA and CDR2 YSYEKL. With 4 bases clipped from V and 2 bases from J, the junction kept 0 bases outside the gene matches. This CDR3 contains 15 residues.

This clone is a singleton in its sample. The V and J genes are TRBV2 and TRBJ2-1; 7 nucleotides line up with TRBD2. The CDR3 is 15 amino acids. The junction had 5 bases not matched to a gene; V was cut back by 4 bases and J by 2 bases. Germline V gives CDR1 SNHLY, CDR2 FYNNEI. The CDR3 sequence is CASSGEGRTYNEQFF. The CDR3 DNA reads TGTGCCAGCAGTGGGGAGGGGAGGACCTACAATGAGCAGTTCTTC.